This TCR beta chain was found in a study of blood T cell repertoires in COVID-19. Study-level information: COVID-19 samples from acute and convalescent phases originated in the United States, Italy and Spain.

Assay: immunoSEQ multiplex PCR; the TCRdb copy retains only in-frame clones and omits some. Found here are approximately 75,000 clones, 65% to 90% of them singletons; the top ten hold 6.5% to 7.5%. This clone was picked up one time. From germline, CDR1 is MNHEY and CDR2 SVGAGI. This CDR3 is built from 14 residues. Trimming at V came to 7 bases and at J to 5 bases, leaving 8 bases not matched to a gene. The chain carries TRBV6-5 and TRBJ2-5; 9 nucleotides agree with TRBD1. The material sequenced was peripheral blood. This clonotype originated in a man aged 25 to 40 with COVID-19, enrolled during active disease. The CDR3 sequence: CASTRDGTGETQYF. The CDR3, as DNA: TGTGCCAGCACCCGAGACGGGACAGGGGAGACCCAGTACTTC.